The T cell receptor (beta chain) described here comes from a study of vaccination and CD4 T cells after COVID-19. Study-level background: Treatment of control cultures consisted of a CEFX pool, an HIV-1 Nef pool, or no peptide.

Sequenced with the Oncomine TCR Beta short-read assay was DNA taken from cultured CD4+ T cells. TCRdb reprocessed the PCR reads with MiXCR, giving one entry per CDR3 protein. The sample lists over 14,000 distinct CDR3 sequences, 29% occurring once. Germline CDR1 MGHDK, CDR2 SYGVNS. V lost 5 bases and J 0 bases, leaving 3 bases between the germline ends. The CDR3 consists of 12 residues. Treatment of the sample: approximately 10-day PBMC culture with coronavirus spike peptide pools or control peptides (ViraFEST assay). On this clonotype itself: Its antigen remains unknown.

Notes on the study in general: Within convalescent individuals, 304 out of 307 vaccine-specific clones proved to be spike mono-reactive.

The J gene is TRBJ2-3, the V gene TRBV25-1; D gene uncertain. The material was CD4+ T cells from blood, cultured in vitro, obtained before SARS-CoV-2 vaccination. The sequence derives from a human donor who received a COVID-19 vaccine. Written as DNA, the CDR3 is TGTGCCAGCAGTTTAAGCACAGATACGCAGTATTTT. Translating gives CASSLSTDTQYF.